This TCR beta chain was captured by sequencing in a study of blood T cell repertoires in COVID-19. Study-level information: The United States, Italy and Spain provided the acute and convalescent COVID-19 samples. T cells, B-cell-depleted T cells, or PBMCs supplied cDNA or gDNA.

The CDR3 loop spans 16 amino acids. The J segment lost 5 bases and the V segment lost 1 base, leaving 10 bases of the junction unmatched. In germline, CDR1 is SGHTA, CDR2 FQGTGA. How the authors handled the data: How many nucleated cells were present was estimated from reference gene primer amplification. The method was immunoSEQ multiplex PCR; TCRdb's version includes in-frame clones alone and lacks a portion of them. The DNA was the basis for D and trimming; V, J and clone size are from that table. Of hundreds of thousands of clones listed, around nine tenths are singletons. The chain employs TRBV7-3 and TRBJ2-7, with 8 bases lining up with TRBD1. Sequencing was done on a sample of peripheral blood. The receptor was isolated from a human donor in a cohort sampled during active COVID-19. The CDR3 reads CASSLNPTGGVDEQYF. Written as DNA, the CDR3 is TGTGCCAGCAGCTTAAACCCCACAGGGGGTGTCGACGAGCAGTACTTC.